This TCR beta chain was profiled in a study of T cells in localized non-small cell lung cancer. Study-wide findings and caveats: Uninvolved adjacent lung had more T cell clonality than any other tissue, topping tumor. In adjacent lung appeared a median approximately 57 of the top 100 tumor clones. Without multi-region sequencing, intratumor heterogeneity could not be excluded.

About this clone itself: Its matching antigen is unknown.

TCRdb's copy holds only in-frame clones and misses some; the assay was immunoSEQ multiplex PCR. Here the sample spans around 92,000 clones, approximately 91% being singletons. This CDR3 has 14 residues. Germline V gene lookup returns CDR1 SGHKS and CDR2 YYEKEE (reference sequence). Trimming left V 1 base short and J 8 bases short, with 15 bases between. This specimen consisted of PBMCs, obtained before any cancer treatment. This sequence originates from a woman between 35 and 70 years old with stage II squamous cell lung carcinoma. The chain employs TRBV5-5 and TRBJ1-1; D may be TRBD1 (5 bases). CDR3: CASSLSTGVFEAFF. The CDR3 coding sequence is TGTGCCAGCAGCTTGTCTACAGGAGTCTTCGAAGCTTTCTTT. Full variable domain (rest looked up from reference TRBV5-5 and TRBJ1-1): DAGVTQSPTHLIKTRGQQVTLRCSPISGHKSVSWYQQVLGQGPQFIFQYYEKEERGRGNFPDRFSARQFPNYSSELNVNALLLGDSALYLCASSLSTGVFEAFFGQGTRLTVV.